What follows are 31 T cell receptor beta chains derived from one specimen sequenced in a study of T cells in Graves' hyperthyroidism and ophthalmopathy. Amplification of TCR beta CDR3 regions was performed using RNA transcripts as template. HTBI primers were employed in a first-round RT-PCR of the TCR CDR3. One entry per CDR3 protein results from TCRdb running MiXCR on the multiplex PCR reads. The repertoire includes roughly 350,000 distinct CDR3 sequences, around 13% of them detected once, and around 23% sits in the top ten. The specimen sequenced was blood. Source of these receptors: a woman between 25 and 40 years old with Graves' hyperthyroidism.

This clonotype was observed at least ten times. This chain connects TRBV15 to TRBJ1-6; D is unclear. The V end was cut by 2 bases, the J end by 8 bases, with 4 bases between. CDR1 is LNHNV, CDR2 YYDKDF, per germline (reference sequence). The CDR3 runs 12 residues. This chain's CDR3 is CATSRPDSPLHF. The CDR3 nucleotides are TGTGCCACCAGCAGACCAGATTCACCCCTCCACTTT.

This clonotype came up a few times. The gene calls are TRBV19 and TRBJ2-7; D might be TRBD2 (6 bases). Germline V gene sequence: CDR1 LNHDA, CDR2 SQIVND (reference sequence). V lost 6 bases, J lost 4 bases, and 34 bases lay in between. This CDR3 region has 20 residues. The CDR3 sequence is CASSRKLGDRFMTSRYEQYF. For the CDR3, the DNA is TGTGCCAGTAGCCGGAAGTTGGGAGACCGTTTTATGACTAGTAGGTACGAGCAGTACTTC.

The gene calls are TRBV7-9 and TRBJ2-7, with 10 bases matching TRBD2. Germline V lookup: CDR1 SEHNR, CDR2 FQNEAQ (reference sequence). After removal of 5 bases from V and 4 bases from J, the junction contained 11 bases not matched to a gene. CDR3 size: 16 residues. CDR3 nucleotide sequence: TGTGCCAGCAGCGATTTTCTAGCGGGAGAGGGGTACGAGCAGTACTTC. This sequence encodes CASSDFLAGEGYEQYF.

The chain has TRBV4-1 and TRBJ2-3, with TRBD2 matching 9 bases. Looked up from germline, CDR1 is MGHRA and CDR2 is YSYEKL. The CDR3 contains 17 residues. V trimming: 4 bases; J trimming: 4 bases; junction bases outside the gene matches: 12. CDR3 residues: CASSLRTPGLAPDTQYF. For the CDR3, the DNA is TGCGCCAGCAGCCTTCGGACTCCGGGACTAGCCCCAGATACGCAGTATTTT.

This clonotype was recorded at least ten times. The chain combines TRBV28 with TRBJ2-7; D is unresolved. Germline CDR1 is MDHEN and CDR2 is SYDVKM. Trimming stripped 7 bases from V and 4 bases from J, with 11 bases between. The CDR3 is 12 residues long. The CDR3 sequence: CASNRWAYEQYF. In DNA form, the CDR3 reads TGTGCCAGCAATAGGTGGGCTTACGAGCAGTACTTC. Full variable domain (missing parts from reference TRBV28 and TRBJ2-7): DVKVTQSSRYLVKRTGEKVFLECVQDMDHENMFWYRQDPGLGLRLIYFSYDVKMKEKGDIPEGYSVSREKKERFSLILESASTNQTSMYLCASNRWAYEQYFGPGTRLTVT.

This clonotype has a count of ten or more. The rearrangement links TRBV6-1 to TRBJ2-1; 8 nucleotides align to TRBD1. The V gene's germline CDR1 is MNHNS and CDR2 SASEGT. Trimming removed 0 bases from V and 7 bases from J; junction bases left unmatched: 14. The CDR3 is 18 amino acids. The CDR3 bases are TGTGCCAGCAGTGAAGCGTCGGGGGTCTGGACAGGGCTTAATGAGCAGTTCTTC. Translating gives CASSEASGVWTGLNEQFF.

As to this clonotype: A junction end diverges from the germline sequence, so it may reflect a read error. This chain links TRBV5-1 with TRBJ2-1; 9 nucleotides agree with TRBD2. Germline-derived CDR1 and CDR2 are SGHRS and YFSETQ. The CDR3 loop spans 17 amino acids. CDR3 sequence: CAGSFGRLAEGGNEQFF. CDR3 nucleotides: TGCGCCGGCAGCTTTGGCCGACTAGCGGAGGGGGGAAATGAGCAGTTCTTC. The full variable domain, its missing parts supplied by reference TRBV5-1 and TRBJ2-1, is KAGVTQTPRYLIKTRGQQVTLSCSPISGHRSVSWYQQTPGQGLQFLFEYFSETQRNKGNFPGRFSGRQFSNSRSEMNVSTLELGDSALYLCAGSFGRLAEGGNEQFFGPGTRLTVL.

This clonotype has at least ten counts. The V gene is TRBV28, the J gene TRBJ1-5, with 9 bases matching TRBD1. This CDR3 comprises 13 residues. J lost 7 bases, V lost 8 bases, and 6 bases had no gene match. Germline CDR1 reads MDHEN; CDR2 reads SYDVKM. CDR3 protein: CASWGQGGQPQHF. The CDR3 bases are TGTGCCAGCTGGGGACAGGGCGGGCAGCCCCAGCATTTT.

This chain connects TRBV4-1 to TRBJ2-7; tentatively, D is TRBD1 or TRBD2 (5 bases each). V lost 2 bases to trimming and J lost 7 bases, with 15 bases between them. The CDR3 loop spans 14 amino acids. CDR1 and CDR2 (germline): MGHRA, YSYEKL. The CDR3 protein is CASSQRDGIREQYF. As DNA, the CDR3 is TGCGCCAGCAGCCAAAGGGACGGAATACGAGAGCAGTACTTC.

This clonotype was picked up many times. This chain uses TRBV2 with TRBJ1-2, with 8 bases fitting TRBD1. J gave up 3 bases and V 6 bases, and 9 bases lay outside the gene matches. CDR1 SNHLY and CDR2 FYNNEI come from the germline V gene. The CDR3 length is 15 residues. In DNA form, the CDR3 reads TGTGCCAGCAGGGCGGGGACAGGCTGGTACTATGGCTACACCTTC. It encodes CASRAGTGWYYGYTF.

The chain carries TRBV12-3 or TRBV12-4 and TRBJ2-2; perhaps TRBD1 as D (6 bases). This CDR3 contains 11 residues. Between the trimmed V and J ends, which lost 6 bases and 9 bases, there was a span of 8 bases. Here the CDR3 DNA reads TGTGCCAGCAGACAGGGTCGGGAGCTGTTTTTT. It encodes CASRQGRELFF.

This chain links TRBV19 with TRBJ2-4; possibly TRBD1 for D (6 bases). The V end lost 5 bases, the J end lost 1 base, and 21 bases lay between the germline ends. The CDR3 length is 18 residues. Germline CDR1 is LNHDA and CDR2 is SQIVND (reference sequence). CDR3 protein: CASSARQEIRTAKNIQYF. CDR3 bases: TGTGCCAGTAGTGCAAGACAGGAGATTAGGACGGCCAAAAACATTCAGTACTTC.

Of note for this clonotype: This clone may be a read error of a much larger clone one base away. The CDR3 is CASSKMDRTDGYEQYF. CDR3 bases: TGTGCCAGCAGCAAAATGGACCGAACGGACGGATACGAGCAGTACTTC. The chain couples TRBV6-2 or TRBV6-3 to TRBJ2-7; D remains unclear. V lost 6 bases to trimming and J lost 4 bases, with 22 bases between them. Germline V CDR1 and CDR2: MNHEY, SVGEGT. The CDR3 has 16 amino acids.

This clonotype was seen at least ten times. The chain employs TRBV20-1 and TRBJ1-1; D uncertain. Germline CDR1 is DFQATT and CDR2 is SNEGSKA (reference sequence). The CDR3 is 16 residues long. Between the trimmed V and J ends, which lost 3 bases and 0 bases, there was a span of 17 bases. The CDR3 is CSASGVKRGMNTEAFF. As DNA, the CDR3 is TGCAGTGCTAGCGGGGTAAAACGGGGAATGAACACTGAAGCTTTCTTT.

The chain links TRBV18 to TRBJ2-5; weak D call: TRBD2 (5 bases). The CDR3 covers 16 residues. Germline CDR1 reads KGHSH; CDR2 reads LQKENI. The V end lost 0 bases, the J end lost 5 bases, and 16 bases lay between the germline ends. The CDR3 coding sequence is TGTGCCAGCTCACCACCGTCGGGCAGGACGGGGGAGACCCAGTACTTC. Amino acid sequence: CASSPPSGRTGETQYF.

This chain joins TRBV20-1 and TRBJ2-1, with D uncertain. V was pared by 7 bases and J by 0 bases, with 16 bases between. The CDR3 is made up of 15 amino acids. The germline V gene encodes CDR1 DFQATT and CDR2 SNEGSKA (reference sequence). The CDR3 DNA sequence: TGCAGTGTTCCGACCGGTGAAGTCTCCTACAATGAGCAGTTCTTC. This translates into CSVPTGEVSYNEQFF.

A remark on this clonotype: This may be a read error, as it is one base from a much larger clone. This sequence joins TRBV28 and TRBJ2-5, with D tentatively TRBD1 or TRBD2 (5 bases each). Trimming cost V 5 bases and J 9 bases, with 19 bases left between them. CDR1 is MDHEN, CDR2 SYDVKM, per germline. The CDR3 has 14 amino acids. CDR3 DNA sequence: TGTGCCAGCAGTCGTCCCGGGACCGGTGAGGCCCAGTACTTC. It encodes CASSRPGTGEAQYF.

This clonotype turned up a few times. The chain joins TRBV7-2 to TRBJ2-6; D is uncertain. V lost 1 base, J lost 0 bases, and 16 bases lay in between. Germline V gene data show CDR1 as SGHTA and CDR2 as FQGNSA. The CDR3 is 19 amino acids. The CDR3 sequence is CASSLEINRRNSGANVLTF. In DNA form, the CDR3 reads TGTGCCAGCAGCTTAGAGATTAACCGAAGAAACTCTGGGGCCAACGTCCTGACTTTC.

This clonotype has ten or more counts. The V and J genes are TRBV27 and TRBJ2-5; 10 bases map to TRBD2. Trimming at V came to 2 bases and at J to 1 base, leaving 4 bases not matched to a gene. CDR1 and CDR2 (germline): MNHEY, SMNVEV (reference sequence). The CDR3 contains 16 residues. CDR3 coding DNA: TGTGCCAGCAGTTTAAAAAGCGGGAGGGTCCAAGAGACCCAGTACTTC. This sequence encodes CASSLKSGRVQETQYF.

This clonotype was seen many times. The CDR3 is CASSFDSANTGELFF. The CDR3 DNA sequence: TGTGCCAGCAGTTTCGACAGCGCGAACACCGGGGAGCTGTTTTTT. The chain carries TRBV6-1 and TRBJ2-2, with D perhaps TRBD1 (5 bases). V was trimmed by 5 bases and J by 0 bases, leaving 10 bases between them. The germline V gene encodes CDR1 MNHNS and CDR2 SASEGT. The CDR3 runs 15 residues.

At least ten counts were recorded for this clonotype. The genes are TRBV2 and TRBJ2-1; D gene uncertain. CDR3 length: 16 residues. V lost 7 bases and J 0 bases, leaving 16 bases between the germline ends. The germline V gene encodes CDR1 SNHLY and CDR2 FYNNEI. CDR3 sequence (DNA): TGTGCCAGCAATTTCGACGGATCCAGCTCCTACAATGAGCAGTTCTTC. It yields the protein CASNFDGSSSYNEQFF.

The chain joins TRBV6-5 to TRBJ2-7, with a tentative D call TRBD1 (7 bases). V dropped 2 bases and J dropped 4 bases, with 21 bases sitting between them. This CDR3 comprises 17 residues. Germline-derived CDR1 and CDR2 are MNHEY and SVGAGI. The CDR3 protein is CASSYAILQQGRYEQYF. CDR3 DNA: TGTGCCAGCAGTTACGCCATTCTCCAACAGGGGAGGTACGAGCAGTACTTC.

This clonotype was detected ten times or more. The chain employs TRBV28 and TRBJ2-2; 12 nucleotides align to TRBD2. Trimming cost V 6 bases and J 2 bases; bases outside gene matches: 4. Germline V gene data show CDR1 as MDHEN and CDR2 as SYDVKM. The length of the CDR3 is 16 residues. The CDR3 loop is CASSRLAGVNTGELFF. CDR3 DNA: TGTGCCAGCAGCCGACTAGCGGGAGTTAACACCGGGGAGCTGTTTTTT. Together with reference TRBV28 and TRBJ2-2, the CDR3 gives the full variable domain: DVKVTQSSRYLVKRTGEKVFLECVQDMDHENMFWYRQDPGLGLRLIYFSYDVKMKEKGDIPEGYSVSREKKERFSLILESASTNQTSMYLCASSRLAGVNTGELFFGEGSRLTVL.

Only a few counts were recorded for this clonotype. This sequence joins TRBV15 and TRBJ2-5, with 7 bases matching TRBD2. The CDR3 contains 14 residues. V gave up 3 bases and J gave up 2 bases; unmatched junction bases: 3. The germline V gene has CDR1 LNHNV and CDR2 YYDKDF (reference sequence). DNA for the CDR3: TGTGCCACCAGCAGGGGGGGAGGGCAAGAGACCCAGTACTTC. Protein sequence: CATSRGGGQETQYF.

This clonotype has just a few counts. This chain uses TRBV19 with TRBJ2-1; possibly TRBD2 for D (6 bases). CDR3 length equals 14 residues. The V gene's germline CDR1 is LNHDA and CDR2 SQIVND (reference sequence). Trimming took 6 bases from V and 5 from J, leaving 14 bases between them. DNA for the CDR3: TGTGCCAGTAGCCCTTCGGGACTCAACAATGAGCAGTTCTTC. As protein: CASSPSGLNNEQFF.

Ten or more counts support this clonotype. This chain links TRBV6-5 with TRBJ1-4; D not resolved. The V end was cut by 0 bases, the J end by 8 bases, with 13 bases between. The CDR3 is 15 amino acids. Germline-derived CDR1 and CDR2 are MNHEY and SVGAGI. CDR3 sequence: CASSYSPSSEEKLFF. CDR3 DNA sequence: TGTGCCAGCAGTTACTCACCATCCAGCGAGGAAAAACTGTTTTTT.

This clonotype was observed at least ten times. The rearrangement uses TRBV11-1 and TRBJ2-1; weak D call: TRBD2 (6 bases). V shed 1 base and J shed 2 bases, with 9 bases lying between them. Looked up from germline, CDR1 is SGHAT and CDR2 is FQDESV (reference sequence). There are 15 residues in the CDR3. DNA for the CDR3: TGTGCCAGCAGCTTAGATGGAGGGCCCTACAATGAGCAGTTCTTC. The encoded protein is CASSLDGGPYNEQFF.

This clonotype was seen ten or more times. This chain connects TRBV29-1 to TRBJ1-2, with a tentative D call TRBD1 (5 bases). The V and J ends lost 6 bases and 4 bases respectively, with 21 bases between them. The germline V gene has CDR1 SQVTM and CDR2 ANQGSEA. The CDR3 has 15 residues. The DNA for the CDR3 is TGCAGCGTGGGCTCGGGTATCGGGGGATCCTATGGCTACACCTTC. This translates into CSVGSGIGGSYGYTF.

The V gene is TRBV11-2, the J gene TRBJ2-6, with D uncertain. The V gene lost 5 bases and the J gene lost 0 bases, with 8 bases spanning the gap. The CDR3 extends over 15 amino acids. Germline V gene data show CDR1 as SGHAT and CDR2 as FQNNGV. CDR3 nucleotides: TGTGCCAGCAGCCCGACGGTCTCTGGGGCCAACGTCCTGACTTTC. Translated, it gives CASSPTVSGANVLTF.

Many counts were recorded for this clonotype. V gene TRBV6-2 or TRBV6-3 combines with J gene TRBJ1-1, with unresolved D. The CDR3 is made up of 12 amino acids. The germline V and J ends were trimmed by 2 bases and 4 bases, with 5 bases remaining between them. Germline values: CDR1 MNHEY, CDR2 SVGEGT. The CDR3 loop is CASSYAVTEAFF. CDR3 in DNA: TGTGCCAGCAGTTACGCGGTCACTGAAGCTTTCTTT.

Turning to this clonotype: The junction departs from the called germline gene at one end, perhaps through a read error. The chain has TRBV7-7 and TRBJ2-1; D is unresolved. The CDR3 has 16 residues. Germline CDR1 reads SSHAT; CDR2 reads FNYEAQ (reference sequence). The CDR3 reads CASSRLLESSYNEQFF. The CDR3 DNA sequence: TGTGCTAGCAGCAGATTACTGGAGAGCTCCTACAATGAGCAGTTCTTC.